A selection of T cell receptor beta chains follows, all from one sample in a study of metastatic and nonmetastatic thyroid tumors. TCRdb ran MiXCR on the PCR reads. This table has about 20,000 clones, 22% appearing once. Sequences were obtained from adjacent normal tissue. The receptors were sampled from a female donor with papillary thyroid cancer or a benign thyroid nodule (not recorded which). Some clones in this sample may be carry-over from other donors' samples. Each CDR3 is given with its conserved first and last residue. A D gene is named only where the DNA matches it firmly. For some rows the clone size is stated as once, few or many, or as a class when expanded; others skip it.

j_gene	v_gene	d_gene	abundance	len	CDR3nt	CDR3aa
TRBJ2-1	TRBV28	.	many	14	TGTGCCAGCAGTTTAGACGTAGGAATTCGTGAGCAGTTCTTC	CASSLDVGIREQFF
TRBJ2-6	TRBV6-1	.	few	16	TGTGCCAGCAGGCCGCCTGGGGGAACTGGGGCCAACGTCCTGACTTTC	CASRPPGGTGANVLTF
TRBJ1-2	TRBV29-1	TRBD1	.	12	TGCAGCGTCTACCAGGGGGTGGATGGCTACACCTTC	CSVYQGVDGYTF
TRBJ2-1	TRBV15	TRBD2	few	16	TGTGCCACCAGCAGAGAGGAGCTAGCGGGAGGTGGAGAGCAGTTCTTC	CATSREELAGGGEQFF
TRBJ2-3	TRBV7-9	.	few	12	TGTGCCAGCAGCTTAGGCACAGATACGCAGTATTTT	CASSLGTDTQYF
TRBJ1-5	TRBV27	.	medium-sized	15	TGTGCCAGCAGTTTAGAAGGACGCCGAAATCAGCCCCAGCATTTT	CASSLEGRRNQPQHF
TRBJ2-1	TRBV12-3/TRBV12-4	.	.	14	TGTGCCAGCACAACGGTGGGGGCGAGCAATGAGCAGTTCTTC	CASTTVGASNEQFF
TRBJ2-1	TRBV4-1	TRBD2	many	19	TGCGCCAGCAGCCATCCGGGACTAGCGGGAGGGCCACAGAAAAATGAGCAGTTCTTC	CASSHPGLAGGPQKNEQFF
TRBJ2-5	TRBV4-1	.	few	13	TGCGCCAGCAGCCAAGTCGGCGGCGAGACCCAGTACTTC	CASSQVGGETQYF
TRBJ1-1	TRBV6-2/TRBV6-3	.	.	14	TGTGCCAGCAGCTACGGGGGTATTAACACTGAAGCTTTCTTT	CASSYGGINTEAFF
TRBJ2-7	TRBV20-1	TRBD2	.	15	TGCAGTGCTAGCCCACAAGCGGGAGTGTCGTACGAGCAGTACTTC	CSASPQAGVSYEQYF
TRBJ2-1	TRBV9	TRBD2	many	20	TGTGCCAGCAGCGTAGGAGGTAAGGGACTAGCGGGAGTAGGTGACAATGAGCAGTTCTTC	CASSVGGKGLAGVGDNEQFF
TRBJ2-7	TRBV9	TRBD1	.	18	TGTGCCAGCAGCGGTCAGGGACAGGGGGAATACTATAGCTACGAGCAGTACTTC	CASSGQGQGEYYSYEQYF
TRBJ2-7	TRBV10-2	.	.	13	TGCGCCAGCAGCCGGGACGGGGTGGGCGAGCAGTACTTC	CASSRDGVGEQYF
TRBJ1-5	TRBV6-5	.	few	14	TGTGCCAGCGAGTTTAGGGGCCGCAATCAGCCCCAGCATTTT	CASEFRGRNQPQHF
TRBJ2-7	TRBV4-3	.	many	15	TGCGCCAGCAGCCAAGTTAGCCAGGGGGGTTACGAGCAGTACTTC	CASSQVSQGGYEQYF
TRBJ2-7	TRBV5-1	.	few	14	TGCGCCAGCAGCTTGGGTGGGGGGCTCTACGAGCAGTACTTC	CASSLGGGLYEQYF